The 15 T cell receptor beta chains given below trace back to one sample, sequenced in a study of cytomegalovirus exposure and HLA in healthy donors. Both 60 Vbeta primers and 13 Jbeta primers went into the PCR. This table comes from immunoSEQ multiplex PCR, and its TCRdb copy is limited to in-frame clones, with some not included. The table has under 250,000 clones, about four fifths seen once. Sequences were obtained from PBMCs. Receptors originate from a man between 35 and 55 years old in good health and CMV-seropositive.

V and J are TRBV7-8 and TRBJ1-5; possibly TRBD1 for D (5 bases). This CDR3 has 14 amino acids. CDR1 and CDR2 (germline): SGHVS, FQNEAQ. V dropped 3 bases and J dropped 2 bases, with 8 bases sitting between them. The CDR3 region is CASSFIQGNQPQHF. The CDR3, as DNA: TGTGCCAGCAGCTTTATACAGGGCAATCAGCCCCAGCATTTT.

In this sample, this clone turned up a few times. This chain links TRBV28 with TRBJ1-1; no reliable D call. The CDR3 loop spans 14 amino acids. The V end lost 2 bases, the J end lost 1 base, and 8 bases lay between the germline ends. Per the germline V gene, CDR1 is MDHEN and CDR2 is SYDVKM. The CDR3 region has the DNA TGTGCCAGCAGTTTACTAACGGGGAACACTGAAGCTTTCTTT. Translation gives CASSLLTGNTEAFF. The full variable domain, its missing parts supplied by reference TRBV28 and TRBJ1-1, is DVKVTQSSRYLVKRTGEKVFLECVQDMDHENMFWYRQDPGLGLRLIYFSYDVKMKEKGDIPEGYSVSREKKERFSLILESASTNQTSMYLCASSLLTGNTEAFFGQGTRLTVV.

About this clone: At one boundary the junction diverges from the germline segment, which might be a read error. J is TRBJ1-2 and V is TRBV4-1, with D perhaps matching TRBD1 (6 bases). Germline-derived CDR1 and CDR2 are MGHRA and YSYEKL. This CDR3 comprises 18 residues. The CDR3 region has the DNA TGCGCCAGCAGCCAAGATTTGGGACAAAGACTCATGGGCTATGTCTACACCTTC. Protein product: CASSQDLGQRLMGYVYTF.

The chain has TRBV5-1 and TRBJ2-2; D possibly corresponds to TRBD1 (5 bases). The germline V and J ends were trimmed by 2 bases and 1 base, with 9 bases remaining between them. Germline V gene data show CDR1 as SGHRS and CDR2 as YFSETQ. The CDR3 loop spans 15 amino acids. The CDR3 DNA sequence: TGCGCCAGCAGCTTTCAAGGACAGAACACCGGGGAGCTGTTTTTT. Protein: CASSFQGQNTGELFF.

As regards this clone: At the DNA level, this CDR3 is encoded by other sequences in the same sample as well. The chain is built from TRBV9 and TRBJ2-7; weak D call: TRBD1 (6 bases). CDR1 is SGDLS and CDR2 is YYNGEE in the germline V gene. This CDR3 has 14 residues. The V end lost 2 bases, the J end lost 3 bases, and 12 bases lay between the germline ends. This CDR3 reads CASSVGTGNYEQYF. CDR3 nucleotides: TGTGCCAGCAGCGTTGGTACAGGGAACTACGAGCAGTACTTC.

V usage is TRBV6-5 and J usage is TRBJ1-2; TRBD1 matches 7 bases. Germline V gene sequence: CDR1 MNHEY, CDR2 SVGAGI. CDR3 length equals 14 residues. V gave up 10 bases and J gave up 8 bases; unmatched junction bases: 16. CDR3 residues: CATFSRGDSGGYTF. Here the CDR3 DNA reads TGTGCCACGTTTTCCAGGGGGGACTCGGGGGGCTACACCTTC.

The chain employs TRBV5-4 and TRBJ2-3, with 8 bases matching TRBD2. There are 11 residues in the CDR3. Germline CDR1 and CDR2: SGHNT and YYREEE (reference sequence). The J segment lost 13 bases and the V segment lost 3 bases, leaving 4 bases of the junction unmatched. The chain's CDR3 is CASSSGRDEYF. CDR3 nucleotides: TGTGCCAGCAGCTCCGGGAGGGACGAGTATTTT.

The chain links TRBV6-6 to TRBJ1-5; 7 bases align to TRBD1. Germline V gene sequence: CDR1 MNHNY, CDR2 SVGAGI (reference sequence). V gave up 2 bases and J gave up 1 base; unmatched junction bases: 2. CDR3 length: 15 residues. In nucleotides, the CDR3 is TGTGCCAGCAGTTACCTGACAGGGAGCAATCAGCCCCAGCATTTT. Translating it yields CASSYLTGSNQPQHF.

The CDR3 region has the DNA TGTGCCAGCAGCCCCGGCCCGGGATACGCTTTCTTT. The encoded protein is CASSPGPGYAFF. The chain links TRBV11-2 to TRBJ1-1; no clear D gene. The CDR3 spans 12 residues. Germline V gives CDR1 SGHAT, CDR2 FQNNGV. V lost 5 bases and J 11 bases, leaving 15 bases between the germline ends.

This clone turned up a few times. The CDR3 DNA reads TGTGCCAGCCGTAGGACTAGCGGATACACCGGGGAGCTGTTTTTT. Translated: CASRRTSGYTGELFF. The chain carries TRBV6-5 and TRBJ2-2; the match to TRBD2 covers 10 bases. CDR3 length: 15 amino acids. Germline V lookup: CDR1 MNHEY, CDR2 SVGAGI. Germline trimming cut 8 bases from V and 3 bases from J; bases unmatched to any gene: 6.

The CDR3 here is CASSFRDRGEKLFF. DNA of the CDR3: TGTGCCAGCAGCTTCCGGGACAGGGGGGAAAAACTGTTTTTT. V usage is TRBV11-3 and J usage is TRBJ1-4, with 11 bases matching TRBD1. V trimming: 3 bases; J trimming: 8 bases; junction bases outside the gene matches: 2. Germline V gene data show CDR1 as SGHNT and CDR2 as YENEEA. The CDR3 length is 14 residues.

The CDR3 region is CASSPGGNSNQPQHF. DNA of the CDR3: TGTGCCAGCTCACCAGGGGGGAATAGCAATCAGCCCCAGCATTTT. The chain recombines TRBV18 with TRBJ1-5; a weak D match, TRBD1 (5 bases). The length of the CDR3 is 15 residues. Germline lookup yields CDR1 KGHSH and CDR2 LQKENI. V dropped 2 bases and J dropped 0 bases, with 8 bases sitting between them.

CDR3 nucleotide sequence: TGTGCCAGCAGAAATACAGGGGGGAGACGGGGCATTCAGTACTTC. Translation: CASRNTGGRRGIQYF. The J gene is TRBJ2-4, the V gene TRBV6-5, with 8 bases matching TRBD1. After removal of 6 bases from V and 9 bases from J, the junction contained 13 bases not matched to a gene. In germline, CDR1 is MNHEY, CDR2 SVGAGI. This CDR3 is built from 15 residues.

This clone was detected a few times. J is TRBJ1-1 and V is TRBV29-1; perhaps TRBD1 as D (5 bases). The CDR3 spans 13 residues. CDR1 and CDR2 from the germline V gene are SQVTM and ANQGSEA. Trimming took off 1 base at V and 3 bases at J, with 9 bases between the two ends. The CDR3: CSVEGGEDTEAFF. The CDR3 DNA reads TGCAGCGTTGAAGGGGGGGAGGACACTGAAGCTTTCTTT.

The rearrangement joins TRBV27 to TRBJ2-7; perhaps TRBD2 as D (6 bases). CDR1 is MNHEY and CDR2 is SMNVEV in the germline V gene (reference sequence). Trimming shortened V by 4 bases and J by 3 bases, and 10 bases separated the two germline ends. The CDR3 extends over 13 amino acids. Here the CDR3 DNA reads TGTGCCAGCAGTTCGGGACTTCTCTACGAGCAGTACTTC. Translating it yields CASSSGLLYEQYF.